These 8 T cell receptor beta chains originate from one sample sequenced in a study of PD-1 blockade in classical Hodgkin lymphoma. Assay used: immunoSEQ multiplex PCR; TCRdb lists only in-frame clones, some missing. In the table there are over 15,000 clones, roughly 83% of which are singletons. No patient escaped relapse after autologous stem cell transplantation, and brentuximab vedotin exposure varied. The sample consisted of peripheral blood mononuclear cells (PBMCs), taken at baseline. Receptors were obtained from a human donor with classical Hodgkin lymphoma.

This clone appeared a few times. The V gene is TRBV4-3, the J gene TRBJ2-7; TRBD2 aligns across 7 bases. Germline V gene data show CDR1 as LGHNA and CDR2 as YSLEER. The CDR3 has 15 residues. After removal of 4 bases from V and 3 bases from J, the junction contained 9 bases not matched to a gene. DNA of the CDR3: TGCGCCAGCAGCCCGGGAGGCGGAAACTTCTACGAGCAGTACTTC. This sequence encodes CASSPGGGNFYEQYF.

V and J are TRBV7-8 and TRBJ2-1; TRBD1 or TRBD2 may be the D gene (6 bases each). Between the trimmed V and J ends, which lost 4 bases and 0 bases, there was a span of 10 bases. Germline CDR1 and CDR2: SGHVS and FQNEAQ. There are 15 residues in the CDR3. CDR3 loop: CASSWGASSYNEQFF. In DNA, the CDR3 is TGTGCCAGCAGCTGGGGGGCAAGCTCCTACAATGAGCAGTTCTTC. The complete variable domain, with remaining parts taken from reference TRBV7-8 and TRBJ2-1, reads GAGVSQSPRYKVAKRGQDVALRCDPISGHVSLFWYQQALGQGPEFLTYFQNEAQLDKSGLPSDRFFAERPEGSVSTLKIQRTQQEDSAVYLCASSWGASSYNEQFFGPGTRLTVL.

V gene TRBV28 combines with J gene TRBJ1-5, with D maybe TRBD1 (5 bases). V was clipped by 9 bases and J by 6 bases, with 18 bases between them. There are 14 residues in the CDR3. Germline values: CDR1 MDHEN, CDR2 SYDVKM. CDR3 coding DNA: TGTGCCAGTATCAGGTGGGGGTCGGGTCAGCCCCAGCATTTT. It codes for CASIRWGSGQPQHF.

This clone was picked up a small number of times. The V and J genes are TRBV4-2 and TRBJ2-7; the D gene could be TRBD1 or TRBD2 (5 bases each). This CDR3 comprises 16 residues. V shed 2 bases and J shed 3 bases, with 17 bases lying between them. CDR1 LGHNA and CDR2 YNFKEQ come from the germline V gene. The CDR3 nucleotides read TGTGCCAGCAGCCAACCCGGGGCAGGGCTAAACTACGAGCAGTACTTC. It codes for CASSQPGAGLNYEQYF.

This clone occurred a few times. The V and J genes are TRBV5-4 and TRBJ2-7; 7 bases match TRBD1. Germline CDR1 SGHNT, CDR2 YYREEE (reference sequence). J lost 1 base, V lost 2 bases, and 6 bases had no gene match. The CDR3 has 15 amino acids. DNA of the CDR3: TGTGCCAGCAGCTTACTCGCAGGGGGTTCCTACGAGCAGTACTTC. Its protein product is CASSLLAGGSYEQYF. The entire variable domain, with the rest obtained from reference TRBV5-4 and TRBJ2-7, is as follows: ETGVTQSPTHLIKTRGQQVTLRCSSQSGHNTVSWYQQALGQGPQFIFQYYREEENGRGNFPPRFSGLQFPNYSSELNVNALELDDSALYLCASSLLAGGSYEQYFGPGTRLTVT.

The V call is TRBV28, the J call TRBJ2-7, with a possible D match to TRBD1 (6 bases). The V and J ends lost 3 bases and 0 bases respectively, with 9 bases between them. Per the germline V gene, CDR1 is MDHEN and CDR2 is SYDVKM. CDR3 length: 14 residues. Written as DNA, the CDR3 is TGTGCCAGCAGTTTGTGGGGGCCCTCCTACGAGCAGTACTTC. Translation gives CASSLWGPSYEQYF.

This chain links TRBV7-6 with TRBJ2-1, with unresolved D. Germline CDR1 reads SGHVS; CDR2 reads FNYEAQ. The V and J ends lost 3 bases and 6 bases respectively, with 15 bases between them. The CDR3 has 15 residues. In DNA form, the CDR3 reads TGTGCCAGCAGCTTGTCATCGATCACTCGCAATGAGCAGTTCTTC. Residues: CASSLSSITRNEQFF.

This clone was seen only once. Sequence at one end of the junction differs from germline and may be a read error. The rearrangement uses TRBV4-3 and TRBJ1-2; D not certain. CDR3 size: 14 residues. Looked up from germline, CDR1 is LGHNA and CDR2 is YSLEER. The CDR3: CASSQVSKSYDYTF. As DNA, the CDR3 is TGCGCCAGCAGCCAAGTTAGTAAGTCCTATGACTACACCTTC.